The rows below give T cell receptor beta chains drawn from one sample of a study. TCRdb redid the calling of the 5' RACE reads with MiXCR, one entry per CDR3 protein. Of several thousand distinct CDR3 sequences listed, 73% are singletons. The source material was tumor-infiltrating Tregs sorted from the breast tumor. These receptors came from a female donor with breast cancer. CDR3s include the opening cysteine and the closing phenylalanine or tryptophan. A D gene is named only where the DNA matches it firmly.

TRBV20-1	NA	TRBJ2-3	TGCAGTGCTAGTCCCCGGTCCAGGGGCACAGATACGCAGTATTTT	CSASPRSRGTDTQYF
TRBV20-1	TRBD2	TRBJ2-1	TGCAGTGTGTCGAGCGGGGGGGCAAGGGAGCAGTTCTTC	CSVSSGGAREQFF
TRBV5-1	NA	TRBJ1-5	TGCGCCAGCAGCTTGGCCCCGGGGGCTAGCAATCAGCCCCAGCATTTT	CASSLAPGASNQPQHF
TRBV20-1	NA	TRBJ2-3	TGCAGTGCTCCCCGCGGCGGCGACAACACGCAGTATTTT	CSAPRGGDNTQYF
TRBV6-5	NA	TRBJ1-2	TGTGCCAGCCGGGACAACACAGGGAGGACTAACTATGGCTACACCTTC	CASRDNTGRTNYGYTF
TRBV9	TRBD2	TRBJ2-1	TGTGCCAGCAGCGTAGATAGCGGGAGGGGGGTTTTGATTGAGCAGTTCTTC	CASSVDSGRGVLIEQFF
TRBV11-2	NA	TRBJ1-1	TGTGCCAGCAGCCCCTCAGGGGTTGGGACTGAAGCTTTCTTT	CASSPSGVGTEAFF
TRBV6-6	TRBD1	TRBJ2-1	TGTGCCAGCAGCGCAGGGGGCATATCGGATGAGCAGTTCTTC	CASSAGGISDEQFF
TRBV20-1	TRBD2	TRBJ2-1	TGCAGTGCTAGAGATAGCGGGAGTTCTAATGAGCAGTTCTTC	CSARDSGSSNEQFF
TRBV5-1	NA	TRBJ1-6	TGCGCCAGCAGCTTCCAGGTCTTGGGATCACCCCTCCACTTT	CASSFQVLGSPLHF
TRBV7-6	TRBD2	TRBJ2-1	TGCGCCAGCAGCTTGGCACTAAGCGGGGGGGCGGGGAATGAGCAGTTCTTC	CASSLALSGGAGNEQFF
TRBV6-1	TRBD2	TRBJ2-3	TGTGCCACCGGGACTAGCGGGAGTGGTACAGATACGCAGTATTTT	CATGTSGSGTDTQYF
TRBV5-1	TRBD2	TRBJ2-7	TGCGCCAGCAGCTTGGGACCCGGACTAGCGACTTCCTACGAGCAGTACTTC	CASSLGPGLATSYEQYF
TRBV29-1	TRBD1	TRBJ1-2	TGCAGCGAACGGACAGGGGGAGGCTACACCTTC	CSERTGGGYTF
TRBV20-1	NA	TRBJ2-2	TGCAGTGCAACAGGTCTCCTTAACACCGGGGAGCTGTTTTTT	CSATGLLNTGELFF
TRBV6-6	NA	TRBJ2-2	TGTGCCAGCAGACCACAGGAGAACACCGGGGAGCTGTTTTTT	CASRPQENTGELFF
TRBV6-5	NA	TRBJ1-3	TGTGCCAGCAGTTACAGTCGTCCGAGCTCTGGAAACACCATATATTTT	CASSYSRPSSGNTIYF
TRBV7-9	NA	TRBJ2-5	TGTGCCAGCAGCTTAGAAACTCGGAAAGAGACCCAGTACTTC	CASSLETRKETQYF
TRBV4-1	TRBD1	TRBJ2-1	TGCGCCAGCAGCCAAGATCGTGCAGGGGGCTGGAAGCAGTTCTTC	CASSQDRAGGWKQFF
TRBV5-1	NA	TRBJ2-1	TGCGCCAGCAGCTTGGGCACAGCCAACAATGAGCAGTTCTTC	CASSLGTANNEQFF